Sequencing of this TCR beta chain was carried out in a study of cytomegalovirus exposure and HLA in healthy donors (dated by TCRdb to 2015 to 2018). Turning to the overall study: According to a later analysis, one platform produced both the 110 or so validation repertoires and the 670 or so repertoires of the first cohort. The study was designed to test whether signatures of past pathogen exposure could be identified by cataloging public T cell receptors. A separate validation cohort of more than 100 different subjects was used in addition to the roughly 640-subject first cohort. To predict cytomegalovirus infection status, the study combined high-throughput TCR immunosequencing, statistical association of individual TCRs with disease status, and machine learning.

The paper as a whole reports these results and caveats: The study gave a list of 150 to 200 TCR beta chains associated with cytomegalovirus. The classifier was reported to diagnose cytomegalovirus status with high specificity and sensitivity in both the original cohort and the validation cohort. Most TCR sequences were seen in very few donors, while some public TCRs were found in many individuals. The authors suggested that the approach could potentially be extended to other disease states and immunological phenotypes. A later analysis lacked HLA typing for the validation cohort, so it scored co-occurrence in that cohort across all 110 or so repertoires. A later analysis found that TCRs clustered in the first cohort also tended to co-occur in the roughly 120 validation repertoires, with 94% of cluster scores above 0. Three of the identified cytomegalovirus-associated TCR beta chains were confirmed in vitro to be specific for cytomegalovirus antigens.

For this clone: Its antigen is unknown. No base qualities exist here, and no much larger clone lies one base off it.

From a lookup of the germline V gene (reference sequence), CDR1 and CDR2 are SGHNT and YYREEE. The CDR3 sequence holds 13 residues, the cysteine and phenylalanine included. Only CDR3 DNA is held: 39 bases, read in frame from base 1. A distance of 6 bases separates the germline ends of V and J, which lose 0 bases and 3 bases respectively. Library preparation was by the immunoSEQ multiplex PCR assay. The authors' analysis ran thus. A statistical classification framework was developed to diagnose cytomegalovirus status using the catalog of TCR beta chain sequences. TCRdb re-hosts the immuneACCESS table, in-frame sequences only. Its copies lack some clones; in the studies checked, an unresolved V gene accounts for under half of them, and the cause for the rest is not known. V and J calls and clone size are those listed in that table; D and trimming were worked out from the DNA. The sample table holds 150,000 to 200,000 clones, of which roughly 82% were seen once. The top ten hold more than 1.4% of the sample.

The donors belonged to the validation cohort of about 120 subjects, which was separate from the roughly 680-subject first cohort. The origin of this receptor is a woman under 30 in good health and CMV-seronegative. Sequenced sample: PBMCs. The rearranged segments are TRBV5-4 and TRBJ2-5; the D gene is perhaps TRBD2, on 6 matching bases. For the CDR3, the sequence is CASSLGLEETQYF. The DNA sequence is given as TGTGCCAGCAGCTTGGGACTAGAAGAGACCCAGTACTTC.